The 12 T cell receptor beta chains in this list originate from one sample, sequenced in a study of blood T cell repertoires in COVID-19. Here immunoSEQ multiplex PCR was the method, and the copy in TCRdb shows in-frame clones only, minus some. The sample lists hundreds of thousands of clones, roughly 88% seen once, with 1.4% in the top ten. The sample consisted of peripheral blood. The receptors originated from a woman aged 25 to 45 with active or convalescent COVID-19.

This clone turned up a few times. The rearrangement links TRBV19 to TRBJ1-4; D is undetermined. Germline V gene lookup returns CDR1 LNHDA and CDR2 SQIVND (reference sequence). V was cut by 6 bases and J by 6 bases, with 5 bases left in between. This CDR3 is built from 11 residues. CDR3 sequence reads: CASRTDEKLFF. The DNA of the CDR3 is TGTGCCAGTAGAACGGATGAAAAACTGTTTTTT.

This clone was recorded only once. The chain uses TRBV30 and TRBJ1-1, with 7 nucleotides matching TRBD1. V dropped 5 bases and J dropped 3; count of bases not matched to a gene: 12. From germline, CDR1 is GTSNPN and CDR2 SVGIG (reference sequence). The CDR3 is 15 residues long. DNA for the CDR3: TGTGCCTGGGGCCTTCTTGACAGGGACGACACTGAAGCTTTCTTT. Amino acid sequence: CAWGLLDRDDTEAFF.

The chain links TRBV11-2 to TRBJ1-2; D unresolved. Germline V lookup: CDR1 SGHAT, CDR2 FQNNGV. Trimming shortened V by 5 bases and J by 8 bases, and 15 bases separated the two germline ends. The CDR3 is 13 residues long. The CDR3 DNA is TGTGCCAGCAGCAACAACCCGGGTCGAGGCTACACCTTC. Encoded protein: CASSNNPGRGYTF.

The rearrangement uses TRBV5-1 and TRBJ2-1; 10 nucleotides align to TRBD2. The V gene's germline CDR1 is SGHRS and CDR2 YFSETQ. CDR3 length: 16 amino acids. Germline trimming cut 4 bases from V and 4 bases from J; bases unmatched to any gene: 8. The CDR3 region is CASSKKREGVYNEQFF. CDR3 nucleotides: TGCGCCAGCAGCAAGAAGCGGGAGGGGGTGTACAATGAGCAGTTCTTC. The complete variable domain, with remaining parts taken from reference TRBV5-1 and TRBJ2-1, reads KAGVTQTPRYLIKTRGQQVTLSCSPISGHRSVSWYQQTPGQGLQFLFEYFSETQRNKGNFPGRFSGRQFSNSRSEMNVSTLELGDSALYLCASSKKREGVYNEQFFGPGTRLTVL.

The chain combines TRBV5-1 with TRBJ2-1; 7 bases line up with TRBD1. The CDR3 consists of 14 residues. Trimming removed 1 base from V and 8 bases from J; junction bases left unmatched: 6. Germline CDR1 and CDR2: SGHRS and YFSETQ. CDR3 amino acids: CASSLIQGDHEQFF. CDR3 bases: TGCGCCAGCAGCTTGATCCAGGGGGACCATGAGCAGTTCTTC.

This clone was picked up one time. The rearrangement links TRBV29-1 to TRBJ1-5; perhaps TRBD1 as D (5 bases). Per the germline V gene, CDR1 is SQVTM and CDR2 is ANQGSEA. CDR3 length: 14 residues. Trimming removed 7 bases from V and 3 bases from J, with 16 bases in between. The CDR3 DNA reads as TGCAGCGCCCGGGACTCCGATCCCAATCAGCCCCAGCATTTT. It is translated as CSARDSDPNQPQHF.

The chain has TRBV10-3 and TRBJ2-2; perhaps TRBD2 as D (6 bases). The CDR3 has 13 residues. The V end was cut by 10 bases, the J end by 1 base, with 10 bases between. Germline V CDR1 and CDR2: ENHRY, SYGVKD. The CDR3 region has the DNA TGTGCCACCGGGACTGAGAACACCGGGGAGCTGTTTTTT. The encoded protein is CATGTENTGELFF.

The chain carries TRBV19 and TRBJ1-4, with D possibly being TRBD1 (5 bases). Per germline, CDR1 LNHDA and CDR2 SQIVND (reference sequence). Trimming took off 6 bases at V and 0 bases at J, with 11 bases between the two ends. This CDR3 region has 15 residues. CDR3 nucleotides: TGTGCCAGTAGAGGCACAGGAACAACTAATGAAAAACTGTTTTTT. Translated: CASRGTGTTNEKLFF.

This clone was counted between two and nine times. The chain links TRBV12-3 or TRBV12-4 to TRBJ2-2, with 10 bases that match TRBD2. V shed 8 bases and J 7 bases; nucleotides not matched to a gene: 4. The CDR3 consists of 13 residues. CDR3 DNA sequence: TGTGCCAGCGGACTAGCGGTGGTCGGGGAGCTGTTTTTT. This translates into CASGLAVVGELFF.

The CDR3 region is CASSYSTGVLKTQYF. The DNA of the CDR3 is TGTGCCAGCAGTTACTCGACAGGGGTCTTGAAGACCCAGTACTTC. The chain is built from TRBV6-5 and TRBJ2-5, with 8 bases identical to TRBD1. V was clipped by 0 bases and J by 6 bases; unmatched bases: 6. CDR3 length: 15 amino acids. CDR1 and CDR2 (germline): MNHEY, SVGAGI.

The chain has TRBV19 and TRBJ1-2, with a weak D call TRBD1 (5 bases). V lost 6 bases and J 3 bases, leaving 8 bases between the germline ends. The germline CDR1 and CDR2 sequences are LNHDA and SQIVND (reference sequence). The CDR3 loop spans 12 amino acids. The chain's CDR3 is CASSRDYYGYTF. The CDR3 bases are TGTGCCAGTAGCCGGGACTACTATGGCTACACCTTC.

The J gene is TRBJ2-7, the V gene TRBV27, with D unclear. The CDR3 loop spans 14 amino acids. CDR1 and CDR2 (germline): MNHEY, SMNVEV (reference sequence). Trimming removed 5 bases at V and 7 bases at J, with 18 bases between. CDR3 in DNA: TGTGCCAGCAGTCCACAGTCGTGGCAGCAAGAGCAGTACTTC. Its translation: CASSPQSWQQEQYF.